The sample holds a few counts of the clone carrying this T cell receptor (beta chain). As yet, its antigen is unknown. Next came a second PCR, run for about 6 to 12 cycles, which used a sample-barcoded 5' primer along with a J-beta primer mix. Researchers report that each sample yielded at least 2.5 million CDR3-containing paired-end reads. TCRdb analysed the 5' RACE reads with MiXCR anew, one entry per CDR3 protein. Here the sample spans 1.5 million to 2 million distinct CDR3 sequences, 49% being singletons. The data were obtained in a study of blood T cells in healthy people across ages. Notes on the study in general: Roughly linear declines in TCR beta diversity per million T cells occurred with age. Both naive CD4+ cell counts and diversity were greater in long-lived donors than in aged donors.

Each sample had at least 6 million PBMCs isolated. CDR1 and CDR2 from the germline V gene are SEHNR and FQNEAQ (reference sequence). The CDR3 runs 12 residues. The ends were cut back, 3 bases at V and 9 bases at J, with 9 bases in the middle. The clonotype originates from a middle-aged woman in good health. Material: blood. J is TRBJ2-1 and V is TRBV7-9, with unresolved D. The CDR3 here is CASSFGRAEQFF. CDR3 sequence (DNA): TGTGCCAGCAGCTTCGGACGGGCTGAGCAGTTCTTC.